The 31 T cell receptor beta chains presented below share a single source sample, sequenced in a study of a mutant IDH1 vaccine in newly diagnosed glioma. Only in-frame clones appear in the TCRdb table, and some are missing; sequencing was by immunoSEQ multiplex PCR. The profile shows around 37,000 clones, under 80% of them singletons. The time point was: baseline, week 1 (first vaccination visit). Treatment reported: pre-vaccination baseline after standard-of-care therapy. This specimen was PBMCs, taken from a glioma patient treated with radiotherapy, temozolomide or both. These receptors were collected from a middle-aged man with glioma. Some clones in this sample may be carry-over from other donors' samples.

This rearrangement joins TRBV10-2 to TRBJ1-2, with a tentative D call TRBD1 (5 bases). In germline, CDR1 is WSHSY, CDR2 SAAADI. There are 14 residues in the CDR3. The V end was cut by 7 bases, the J end by 5 bases, with 17 bases between. The CDR3 loop reads CASTPARDWYGYTF. The CDR3 DNA sequence: TGCGCCAGCACCCCTGCCAGGGACTGGTATGGCTACACCTTC.

Only one count was recorded for this clone. The chain combines TRBV30 with TRBJ1-3; tentatively, D is TRBD1 (6 bases). Trimming left V 2 bases short and J 1 base short, with 12 bases between. The CDR3 has 15 residues. CDR1 and CDR2 (germline): GTSNPN, SVGIG (reference sequence). CDR3 region: CAWSQGRFSGNTIYF. In nucleotides, the CDR3 is TGTGCCTGGAGTCAGGGGAGGTTTTCTGGAAACACCATATATTTT.

This clone was seen just once. The chain combines TRBV19 with TRBJ2-3, with TRBD2 matching over 14 bases. CDR1 is LNHDA and CDR2 is SQIVND in the germline V gene (reference sequence). The length of the CDR3 is 18 residues. The V and J ends lost 6 bases and 1 base, in that order; junction bases with no gene match: 9. CDR3 sequence (DNA): TGTGCCAGTAGCGGACTAGCGGGGGGACCGAGGGGCACAGATACGCAGTATTTT. The encoded protein is CASSGLAGGPRGTDTQYF.

The J gene is TRBJ2-5, the V gene TRBV11-2, with D tentatively TRBD2 (5 bases). Trimming shortened V by 0 bases and J by 2 bases, and 13 bases separated the two germline ends. Germline V lookup: CDR1 SGHAT, CDR2 FQNNGV. The CDR3 is 16 residues long. The chain's CDR3 is CASSLDLGELQETQYF. CDR3 nucleotides: TGTGCCAGCAGCTTAGATCTGGGAGAACTACAAGAGACCCAGTACTTC.

The chain carries TRBV7-8 and TRBJ2-1; TRBD2 matches 15 bases. V was clipped by 5 bases and J by 7 bases; unmatched bases: 6. Germline V CDR1 and CDR2: SGHVS, FQNEAQ. The length of the CDR3 is 16 residues. The CDR3 region has the DNA TGTGCCAGCAGCGCAGGACTAGCGGGGGGGTTAAATGAGCAGTTCTTC. Translated: CASSAGLAGGLNEQFF. Full variable domain (outside the CDR3, taken from reference TRBV7-8 and TRBJ2-1): GAGVSQSPRYKVAKRGQDVALRCDPISGHVSLFWYQQALGQGPEFLTYFQNEAQLDKSGLPSDRFFAERPEGSVSTLKIQRTQQEDSAVYLCASSAGLAGGLNEQFFGPGTRLTVL.

CDR3 coding DNA: TGCGCCAGCAGCCAAGATGGCGGAATTGGCAATCAGCCCCAGCATTTT. This codes for CASSQDGGIGNQPQHF. The chain employs TRBV4-1 and TRBJ1-5; D remains unclear. This CDR3 is built from 16 residues. V lost 0 bases to trimming and J lost 2 bases, with 11 bases between them. CDR1 is MGHRA, CDR2 YSYEKL, per germline.

The chain uses TRBV5-1 and TRBJ2-1, with TRBD2 identical over 11 bases. The CDR3 extends over 14 amino acids. V was clipped by 4 bases and J by 12 bases; unmatched bases: 9. The V gene's germline CDR1 is SGHRS and CDR2 YFSETQ. CDR3 nucleotide sequence: TGCGCCAGCAGCCCACCCGGACTAGCGGGTAGGCAGTTCTTC. Amino acid sequence: CASSPPGLAGRQFF.

V is TRBV15 and J is TRBJ1-1; 9 bases are shared with TRBD1. Trimming removed 7 bases from V and 3 bases from J; junction bases left unmatched: 9. CDR1 is LNHNV and CDR2 is YYDKDF in the germline V gene (reference sequence). This CDR3 has 15 amino acids. For the CDR3, the DNA is TGTGCCACCACCACAGGGGGCGGCTGGGACACTGAAGCTTTCTTT. It codes for CATTTGGGWDTEAFF. The variable domain in full, with the rest retrieved from reference TRBV15 and TRBJ1-1, is DAMVIQNPRYQVTQFGKPVTLSCSQTLNHNVMYWYQQKSSQAPKLLFHYYDKDFNNEADTPDNFQSRRPNTSFCFLDIRSPGLGDTAMYLCATTTGGGWDTEAFFGQGTRLTVV.

V usage is TRBV11-2 and J usage is TRBJ2-2; D remains unclear. Germline CDR1 is SGHAT and CDR2 is FQNNGV. The CDR3 consists of 11 residues. V was pared by 5 bases and J by 8 bases, with 6 bases between. CDR3 DNA: TGTGCCAGCAGCACTGGGGGGGAGCTGTTTTTT. Translating it yields CASSTGGELFF.

The CDR3 region has the DNA TGTGCCAGCAGTGATAAAGGGAGAGCTAACTATGGCTACACCTTC. This encodes CASSDKGRANYGYTF. The V call is TRBV2, the J call TRBJ1-2; D remains ambiguous. The germline gives CDR1 SNHLY, CDR2 FYNNEI. The V and J ends lost 3 bases and 0 bases respectively, with 11 bases between them. CDR3 length: 15 amino acids.

This chain links TRBV11-3 with TRBJ1-1; D remains unclear. The CDR3 covers 13 residues. Germline CDR1 and CDR2: SGHNT and YENEEA. V lost 5 bases, J lost 4 bases, and 11 bases lay in between. DNA of the CDR3: TGTGCCAGCAGCGTCAACTCGGCCACTGAAGCTTTCTTT. This codes for CASSVNSATEAFF.

The rearrangement uses TRBV19 and TRBJ1-5, with D uncertain. Germline V gene lookup returns CDR1 LNHDA and CDR2 SQIVND (reference sequence). The CDR3 loop spans 16 amino acids. V was pared by 3 bases and J by 10 bases, with 22 bases between. The DNA of the CDR3 is TGTGCCAGTAGTATGGGCCGCGACCGACGGATCAAACCCCAGCATTTT. Amino acids: CASSMGRDRRIKPQHF. Combining the CDR3 with reference TRBV19 and TRBJ1-5 gives the whole variable domain DGGITQSPKYLFRKEGQNVTLSCEQNLNHDAMYWYRQDPGQGLRLIYYSQIVNDFQKGDIAEGYSVSREKKESFPLTVTSAQKNPTAFYLCASSMGRDRRIKPQHFGDGTRLSIL.

The chain combines TRBV7-2 with TRBJ2-7, with D uncertain. V shed 5 bases and J shed 2 bases, with 7 bases lying between them. Germline CDR1 and CDR2: SGHTA and FQGNSA. The CDR3 totals 12 residues. The CDR3 sequence is CASSRTAYEQYF. The CDR3 coding sequence is TGTGCCAGCAGCCGGACGGCCTACGAGCAGTACTTC.

The chain combines TRBV9 with TRBJ1-2; D call uncertain. The length of the CDR3 is 12 residues. From germline, CDR1 is SGDLS and CDR2 YYNGEE. V was trimmed by 4 bases and J by 4 bases, leaving 8 bases between them. The CDR3 region has the DNA TGTGCCAGCAGCCCCCAAGGCTATGGCTACACCTTC. Encoded protein: CASSPQGYGYTF.

This clone has just one count. The V gene is TRBV7-2, the J gene TRBJ2-3; D ambiguous. In germline, CDR1 is SGHTA, CDR2 FQGNSA. The V end was cut by 3 bases, the J end by 4 bases, with 8 bases between. The CDR3 loop spans 13 amino acids. CDR3 nucleotides: TGTGCCAGCAGCTTCAACTGGGCAGATACGCAGTATTTT. Its translation is CASSFNWADTQYF.

This chain's CDR3 is CSVERETGNTIYF. The CDR3 nucleotides are TGCAGCGTTGAAAGGGAGACTGGAAACACCATATATTTT. J is TRBJ1-3 and V is TRBV29-1; the D is unclear. The CDR3 has 13 amino acids. V was cut by 2 bases and J by 2 bases, with 7 bases left in between. From germline, CDR1 is SQVTM and CDR2 ANQGSEA.

This clone was observed a single time. The V call is TRBV27, the J call TRBJ2-7, with TRBD2 matching 15 bases. Looked up from germline, CDR1 is MNHEY and CDR2 is SMNVEV (reference sequence). This CDR3 is built from 17 residues. V lost 0 bases to trimming and J lost 2 bases; unmatched junction nucleotides: 2. CDR3 in DNA: TGTGCCAGCAGTTTATCTGGACTAGCGGGGGGGGCCTACGAGCAGTACTTC. Its protein is CASSLSGLAGGAYEQYF.

This rearrangement joins TRBV11-2 to TRBJ1-2; perhaps TRBD1 as D (5 bases). This CDR3 region has 16 residues. V was cut by 1 base and J by 5 bases, with 17 bases left in between. Germline-derived CDR1 and CDR2 are SGHAT and FQNNGV. CDR3 nucleotides: TGTGCCAGCAGCTTAGTAGGGGCAGCCGAAGGATATGGCTACACCTTC. Protein product: CASSLVGAAEGYGYTF.

In nucleotides, the CDR3 is TGCAGCGCAGGGGCAAACTATGGCTACACCTTC. Translating it yields CSAGANYGYTF. The chain combines TRBV29-1 with TRBJ1-2, with D perhaps TRBD1 (6 bases). There are 11 residues in the CDR3. Trimming cost V 7 bases and J 2 bases, with 8 bases left between them. CDR1 and CDR2 from the germline V gene are SQVTM and ANQGSEA.

The chain carries TRBV10-3 and TRBJ1-1, with D possibly being TRBD1 (5 bases). This CDR3 comprises 14 residues. Trimming removed 2 bases from V and 0 bases from J, with 7 bases in between. Germline V gene sequence: CDR1 ENHRY, CDR2 SYGVKD. The CDR3 here is CAISEDRMNTEAFF. The CDR3 DNA sequence: TGTGCCATCAGTGAGGACAGAATGAACACTGAAGCTTTCTTT.

The chain is built from TRBV4-1 and TRBJ2-7; tentative D call: TRBD2 (6 bases). The CDR3 runs 15 residues. With 4 bases removed from V and 2 bases from J, the gap between germline ends came to 15 bases. From germline, CDR1 is MGHRA and CDR2 YSYEKL. DNA of the CDR3: TGCGCCAGCAGCCCACAACCAACGGGGGCCTACGAGCAGTACTTC. Translating it yields CASSPQPTGAYEQYF.

This chain uses TRBV2 with TRBJ2-4; 7 bases match TRBD1. CDR3 length: 11 amino acids. CDR1 is SNHLY, CDR2 FYNNEI, per germline. The junction had 2 bases not matched to a gene; V was cut back by 6 bases and J by 9 bases. The CDR3 nucleotides read TGTGCCAGCAGATACAGGGGCATTCAGTACTTC. Translation: CASRYRGIQYF.

Of note for this clone: Its ends do not fully match the called genes, so a read error is possible. The chain recombines TRBV7-7 with TRBJ2-1; possibly TRBD2 for D (6 bases). Looked up from germline, CDR1 is SSHAT and CDR2 is FNYEAQ (reference sequence). This CDR3 is built from 12 residues. This CDR3 reads CASSPGLNEQFF. CDR3 nucleotide sequence: TGTGCTAGCAGCCCCGGACTAAATGAGCAGTTCTTC.

This clone was picked up a small number of times. The chain uses TRBV18 and TRBJ2-2; no clear D. V lost 6 bases, J lost 7 bases, and 12 bases lay in between. This CDR3 has 13 amino acids. The germline V gene has CDR1 KGHSH and CDR2 LQKENI. CDR3 coding DNA: TGTGCCAGCTCTGACATCCAGGTCGGGGAGCTGTTTTTT. Residues: CASSDIQVGELFF. The complete variable domain, with remaining parts taken from reference TRBV18 and TRBJ2-2, reads NAGVMQNPRHLVRRRGQEARLRCSPMKGHSHVYWYRQLPEEGLKFMVYLQKENIIDESGMPKERFSAEFPKEGPSILRIQQVVRGDSAAYFCASSDIQVGELFFGEGSRLTVL.

This chain connects TRBV5-6 to TRBJ2-7; D is undetermined. The germline V gene encodes CDR1 SGHDT and CDR2 YYEEEE. The V and J ends lost 2 bases and 2 bases respectively, with 5 bases between them. CDR3 length: 12 residues. CDR3 sequence: CASSFVTYEQYF. Written as DNA, the CDR3 is TGTGCCAGCAGCTTTGTCACCTACGAGCAGTACTTC.

The rearrangement uses TRBV5-1 and TRBJ2-2, with D possibly TRBD1 on 6 matching bases. V lost 6 bases to trimming and J lost 1 base, with 13 bases between them. The CDR3 covers 15 residues. Germline lookup yields CDR1 SGHRS and CDR2 YFSETQ. CDR3 in amino acids: CASTWTVLNTGELFF. The CDR3 DNA sequence: TGCGCCAGCACCTGGACAGTGCTGAACACCGGGGAGCTGTTTTTT. Full variable domain (remainder filled in from reference TRBV5-1 and TRBJ2-2): KAGVTQTPRYLIKTRGQQVTLSCSPISGHRSVSWYQQTPGQGLQFLFEYFSETQRNKGNFPGRFSGRQFSNSRSEMNVSTLELGDSALYLCASTWTVLNTGELFFGEGSRLTVL.

This clone has a handful of counts. The chain combines TRBV30 with TRBJ1-1; the D gene is possibly TRBD1 (5 bases). Per germline, CDR1 GTSNPN and CDR2 SVGIG (reference sequence). The V end was cut by 0 bases, the J end by 1 base, with 18 bases between. This CDR3 has 17 amino acids. The CDR3 reads CAWSVKSFGGTNTEAFF. CDR3 bases: TGTGCCTGGAGTGTAAAGTCCTTTGGCGGGACGAACACTGAAGCTTTCTTT.

The count of this clone is one. The V gene is TRBV6-5, the J gene TRBJ1-4; D might be TRBD1 (5 bases). The V end was cut by 6 bases, the J end by 5 bases, with 16 bases between. Germline-derived CDR1 and CDR2 are MNHEY and SVGAGI. This CDR3 contains 15 residues. CDR3 nucleotide sequence: TGTGCCAGCAGGCCGGGGGGAGGGTGGAATGAAAAACTGTTTTTT. It encodes CASRPGGGWNEKLFF.

V is TRBV5-1 and J is TRBJ1-2, with 7 bases lining up with TRBD1. Germline V gene data show CDR1 as SGHRS and CDR2 as YFSETQ. Trimming took 0 bases from V and 1 from J; bases not matched to a gene: 3. The CDR3 contains 15 residues. DNA of the CDR3: TGCGCCAGCAGCTTGGAGCCAGGGGGTAACTATGGCTACACCTTC. This sequence encodes CASSLEPGGNYGYTF.

CDR3 nucleotide sequence: TGTGCCAGCAGTCGGGACGGTAATTCACCCCTCCACTTT. Translated: CASSRDGNSPLHF. The rearrangement joins TRBV6-6 to TRBJ1-6, with D maybe TRBD1 (5 bases). CDR3 length equals 13 residues. The V end was cut by 5 bases, the J end by 6 bases, with 8 bases between. Germline assignment: CDR1 MNHNY and CDR2 SVGAGI (reference sequence).

CDR3 amino acids: CASSQSSFPDQPQHF. The CDR3 DNA reads TGCGCCAGCAGTCAATCGTCGTTTCCTGATCAGCCCCAGCATTTT. The chain joins TRBV23-1 to TRBJ1-5; D uncertain. TRBV23-1 is an ORF, and what it does is uncertain. This CDR3 is 15 amino acids long. Trimming took 0 bases from V and 5 from J, leaving 11 bases between them.